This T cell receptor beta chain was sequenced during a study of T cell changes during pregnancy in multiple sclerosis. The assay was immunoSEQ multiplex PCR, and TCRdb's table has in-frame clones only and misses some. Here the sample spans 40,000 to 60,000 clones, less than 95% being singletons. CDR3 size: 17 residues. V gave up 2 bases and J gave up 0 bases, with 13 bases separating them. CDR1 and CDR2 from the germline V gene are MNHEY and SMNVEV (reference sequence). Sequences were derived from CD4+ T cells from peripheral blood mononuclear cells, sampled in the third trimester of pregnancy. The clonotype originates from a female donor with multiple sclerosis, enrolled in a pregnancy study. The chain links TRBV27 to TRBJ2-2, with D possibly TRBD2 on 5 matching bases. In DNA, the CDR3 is TGTGCCAGCAGTTTAGGTCAAGCGGTCCCGAACACCGGGGAGCTGTTTTTT. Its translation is CASSLGQAVPNTGELFF.